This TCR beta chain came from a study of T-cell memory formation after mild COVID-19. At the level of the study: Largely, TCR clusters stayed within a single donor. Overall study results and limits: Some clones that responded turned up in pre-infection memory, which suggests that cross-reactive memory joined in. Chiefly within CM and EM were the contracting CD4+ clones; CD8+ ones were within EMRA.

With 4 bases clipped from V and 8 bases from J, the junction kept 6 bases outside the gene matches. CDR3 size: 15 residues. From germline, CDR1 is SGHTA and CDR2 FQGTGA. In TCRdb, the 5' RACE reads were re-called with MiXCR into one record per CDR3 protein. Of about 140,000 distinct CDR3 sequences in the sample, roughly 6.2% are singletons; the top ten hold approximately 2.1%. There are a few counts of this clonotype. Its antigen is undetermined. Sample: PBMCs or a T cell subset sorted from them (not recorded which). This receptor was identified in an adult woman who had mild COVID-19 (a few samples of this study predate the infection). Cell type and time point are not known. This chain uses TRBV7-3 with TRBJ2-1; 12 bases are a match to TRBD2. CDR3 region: CASSSSSGRADEQFF. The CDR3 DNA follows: TGTGCCAGCAGCTCCTCTAGCGGGAGGGCCGATGAGCAGTTCTTC.